This T cell receptor beta chain was sequenced in a study of CD8+CD57+ T cells in acquired aplastic anemia. Findings of the study overall: With respect to CD8+ Simpson's diversity, patients and controls did not differ significantly.

The use of genomic DNA as template underpinned the TCR beta VDJ and CDR3 profiling. TCRdb independently ran MiXCR on the reads; one entry per CDR3 protein. The table includes 250,000 to 300,000 distinct CDR3 sequences, 55% to 65% detected once. Regarding this clonotype: The antigen is not known.

V was trimmed by 4 bases and J by 0 bases, leaving 9 bases between them. The germline CDR1 and CDR2 sequences are SGHTA and FQGNSA. The CDR3 is 14 residues long. The V and J genes are TRBV7-2 and TRBJ1-2; D gene ambiguous. Sequencing input: sorted CD4+, CD8+, or CD8+CD57+ T cells (not recorded which) from PBMCs. The origin of this receptor is a human donor with severe aplastic anemia or a healthy control (not recorded which). CDR3 nucleotides: TGTGCCAGCAGCTCGCTACAGCCTAACTATGGCTACACCTTC. Translated, it gives CASSSLQPNYGYTF. Full variable domain (missing parts from reference TRBV7-2 and TRBJ1-2): GAGVSQSPSNKVTEKGKDVELRCDPISGHTALYWYRQSLGQGLEFLIYFQGNSAPDKSGLPSDRFSAERTGGSVSTLTIQRTQQEDSAVYLCASSSLQPNYGYTFGSGTRLTVV.